Given below is one T cell receptor (beta chain) in context. There are many counts of this clonotype. Its target antigen remains unknown. No much larger clone exists at a distance of one base, and base qualities are not known. The time point label of this sample denotes: newly diagnosed GD, antithyroid drugs for less than 3 months. RNA was extracted from PBMCs in TRIzol for both TCR sequencing and RNA sequencing. The diagnosis of Graves' disease followed American Thyroid Association guidelines. Patients were recruited from an endocrinology department in Xi'an, China. Each patient gave roughly 8.4 milliliters of peripheral blood, collected in an EDTA anticoagulant tube. Ficoll Paque Plus density gradient separation was used to isolate PBMCs, and no additional T cell sorting was done. RNA quality was checked with an Agilent 2100 Bioanalyzer and agarose gel, and concentration with a NanoDrop 2000. The CDR3 numbers 16 residues from cysteine through phenylalanine. The sequence is cut down to CDR3 DNA, 48 bases in frame from base 1. Trimming at the junction amounts to 3 bases on V and 5 bases on J, and the germline ends lie 20 bases apart. CDR1 and CDR2 were assigned from the germline V gene as MDHEN and SYDVKM.

These data come from a study of regulatory T cells in long-lasting Graves disease (dated by TCRdb to the early 2020s). A note on the overall study: Antithyroid drugs had been taken for less than 3 months by newly diagnosed Graves' disease patients. A total of about 33 samples were covered by TCR sequencing, comprising approximately 13 persistent and around 20 newly diagnosed Graves' disease patients. Patients with persistent Graves' disease were compared with patients with newly diagnosed Graves' disease using TCR sequencing and RNA sequencing of peripheral blood. The study was conducted in China and was registered as a clinical trial. What the research found in general, with its limitations: The small sample size was acknowledged by the authors as a limitation that may reduce accuracy. Persistent Graves' disease patients showed lower TCR Shannon entropy and fewer highly expanded clones than newly diagnosed patients, suggesting clonal expansion. A larger number of public clonotypes was shared among persistent patients (about 2,700) than among newly diagnosed patients (approximately 930). Preferential use of TRBV28, TRBJ1-2 and TRBJ2-5 was observed in persistent disease, whereas TRBV20-1 and TRBJ2-1 were favored in newly diagnosed disease. Because the primary lesion, thyroid tissue, could not be accessed, the study looked at peripheral blood alone. Only the TCR beta chain was sequenced and analyzed.

Library method: multiplex PCR. The instrument given in TCRdb is Illumina HiSeq 4000. To build TCR beta libraries, CDR3 regions were amplified by Arm-PCR using iRepertoire HTBI primers. Gel purification was performed on PCR products prior to sequencing. The published analysis was carried out like this. Across samples, 62 TRBV and 14 TRBJ segments were identified and used for gene usage analysis of CDR3 amino acid clonotypes. COPE and FqMerger were used to merge the filtered high-quality paired reads into contigs. Contigs were aligned with BLAST to IMGT TRBV, TRBD and TRBJ reference genes, and CDR3 was defined per IMGT. Any clonotype with a frequency above 0.1% was counted as a highly expanded clone. Shannon entropy was used to measure repertoire diversity, and the Gini coefficient was used to measure V-J evenness. A clonotype was considered public if more than one individual shared it. TCRdb's own reprocessing of the public reads used fastp at Q25 and MiXCR and kept productive beta chains. Identical CDR3 proteins give one entry, which carries the most common genes and DNA. V and J calls and clone size were set by TCRdb, not the authors. This sample holds approximately 400,000 distinct CDR3 sequences; more than 13% were observed only once. The ten largest clones represent over 15% of the sample.

These records were also assigned to another study, of T cells in Graves' hyperthyroidism and ophthalmopathy. As noted in the second study: A patient counted as having stable Graves' hyperthyroidism if no progression to ophthalmopathy occurred over 18 months of follow-up. The hyperthyroidism patients were between 18 and 65 years old and newly diagnosed, with a disease duration of less than 2 months. Patients with uncontrolled infections, other autoimmune diseases, pregnancy or lactation were excluded. Diagnoses were based on clinical symptoms, serum thyroxine and TRAb, thyroid ultrasound and orbital computed tomography. The first round of RT-PCR for the TCR CDR3 was performed with the HTBI primer set and the Qiagen OneStep RT-PCR kit. Blood samples also contained most of the expanded thyroid clonotypes (frequency above 0.001), which suggests that blood repertoires may reflect thyroid immune responses. A 13 V-J signature model separated ophthalmopathy from stable hyperthyroidism, with 87.88% sensitivity and roughly 82% specificity in cross-validation and 80%/75% in testing. In validation, the model predicted progression to ophthalmopathy a median of about 6.5 months before onset, with 70% to 71% sensitivity and more than 72% specificity. To identify TCR V-J signatures that set the groups apart, the researchers used a discovery cohort of 100 patients, made up of some 41 with Graves' ophthalmopathy and some 60 with stable Graves' hyperthyroidism. Prospective prediction of ophthalmopathy was tested in an independent validation cohort consisting of 18 hyperthyroidism patients and approximately 16 patients who later progressed to ophthalmopathy. The roughly 91 discovery patients were randomly divided into training and test sets at a 7:3 ratio. In several Graves' hyperthyroidism patients, the study also compared T-cell repertoires from thyroid tissue with T-cell repertoires from blood. Following sampling, methimazole starting at 30 mg daily was given to hyperthyroidism patients, and high-dose intravenous methylprednisolone was given to ophthalmopathy patients. Libraries were constructed in a second round of multiplex PCR, after which size selection and purification were performed. Paired-end sequencing of the libraries was performed with 100 bp reads on an Illumina HiSeq2000. SOAPnuke was used to process the raw data, with reads discarded if the reads contained adapters or uncalled bases, had a mean Phred below 15, or lacked an exact constant-primer or identifier match. COPE v1.2.5 was used to merge high-quality paired reads, and clonotypes were defined as unique nucleotide sequences. MiTCR v1.1 was used to align clonotypes to the IMGT TRBV, TRBD and TRBJ reference segments. Only V-J combinations with frequency above 0.0001, covering 99.2% of repertoires, were analysed. The TCS score was defined as the ratio of F50 (clonal expansion) to E x V (chaos), calculated using BLOSUM62-based TCRdist between CDR3 peptides within each V-J. Welch's t-statistics and random forest reduced roughly 540 V-J features to 13, which were used in a naive Bayes classifier (R e1071). No statistical method was used to fix the sample size in advance, and group allocation was not hidden from the investigators. The paper describes TCR Vbeta CDR3 sequencing of fewer than 150 peripheral blood samples, made up of about 40 ophthalmopathy patients, 70 to 75 hyperthyroidism patients and roughly 17 progressor patients.

The sequence is built from TRBV28 and TRBJ2-7, with the D segment possibly TRBD1 or TRBD2, each aligning over 7 bases. This clonotype originated in a woman in her twenties or thirties with Graves disease. Donor details come from another sample of the same person, matched by shared clones. The sequences come from peripheral blood mononuclear cells (PBMCs), collected at new diagnosis, from a patient treated with antithyroid drugs. The DNA sequence is TGTGCCAGCAGTTTTCCGGGGGGAGGGGGCGTCCACGAGCAGTACTTC. This encodes CASSFPGGGGVHEQYF.